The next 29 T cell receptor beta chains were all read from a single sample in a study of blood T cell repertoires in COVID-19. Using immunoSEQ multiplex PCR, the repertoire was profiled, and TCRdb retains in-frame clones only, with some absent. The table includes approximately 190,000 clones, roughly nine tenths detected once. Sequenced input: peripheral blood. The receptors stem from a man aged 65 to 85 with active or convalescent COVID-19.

CDR3 loop: CASTQADTQYF. As DNA, the CDR3 is TGTGCCAGCACCCAGGCGGATACGCAGTATTTT. The chain uses TRBV6-6 and TRBJ2-3; D gene ambiguous. CDR1 MNHNY and CDR2 SVGAGI come from the germline V gene (reference sequence). V gave up 7 bases and J gave up 6 bases, with 8 bases separating them. This CDR3 has 11 residues.

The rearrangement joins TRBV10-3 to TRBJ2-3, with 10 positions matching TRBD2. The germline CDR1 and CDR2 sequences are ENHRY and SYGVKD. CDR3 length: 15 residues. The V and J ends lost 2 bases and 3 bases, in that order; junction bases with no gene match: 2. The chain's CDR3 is CAISETSGVTDTQYF. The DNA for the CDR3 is TGTGCCATCAGTGAGACTAGCGGGGTGACAGATACGCAGTATTTT.

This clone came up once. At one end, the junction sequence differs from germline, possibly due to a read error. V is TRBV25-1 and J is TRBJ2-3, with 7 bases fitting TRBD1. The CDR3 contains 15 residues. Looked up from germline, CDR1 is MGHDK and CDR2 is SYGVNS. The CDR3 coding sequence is TGTGCCAGCAGCGAATATCCCCTGACAGGGGATACGCAGTATTTT. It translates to CASSEYPLTGDTQYF.

The CDR3 loop is CAWKSKRRNNEQFF. CDR3 DNA sequence: TGTGCCTGGAAGTCCAAGCGGAGAAACAATGAGCAGTTCTTC. The chain links TRBV30 to TRBJ2-1, with a possible D match to TRBD2 (5 bases). The CDR3 totals 14 residues. V lost 4 bases and J 5 bases, leaving 15 bases between the germline ends. Germline lookup yields CDR1 GTSNPN and CDR2 SVGIG (reference sequence).

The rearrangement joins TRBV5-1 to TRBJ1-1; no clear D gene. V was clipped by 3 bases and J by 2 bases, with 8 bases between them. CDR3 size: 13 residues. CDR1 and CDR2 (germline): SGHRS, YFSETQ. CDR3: CASSWALNTEAFF. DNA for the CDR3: TGCGCCAGCAGCTGGGCCCTCAACACTGAAGCTTTCTTT.

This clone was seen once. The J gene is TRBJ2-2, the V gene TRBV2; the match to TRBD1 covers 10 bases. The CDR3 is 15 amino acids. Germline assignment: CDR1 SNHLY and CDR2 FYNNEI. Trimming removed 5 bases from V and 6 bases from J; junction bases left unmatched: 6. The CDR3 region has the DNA TGTGCCAGCAGTTCCGGGACAGGGGTCCCCGGGGAGCTGTTTTTT. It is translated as CASSSGTGVPGELFF.

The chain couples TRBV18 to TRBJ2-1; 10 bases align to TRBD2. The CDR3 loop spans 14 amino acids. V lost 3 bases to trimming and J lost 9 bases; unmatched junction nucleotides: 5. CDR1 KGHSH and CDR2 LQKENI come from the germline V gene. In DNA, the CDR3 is TGTGCCAGCTCACCGGGACTAGCGATCGGTGAGCAGTTCTTC. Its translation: CASSPGLAIGEQFF.

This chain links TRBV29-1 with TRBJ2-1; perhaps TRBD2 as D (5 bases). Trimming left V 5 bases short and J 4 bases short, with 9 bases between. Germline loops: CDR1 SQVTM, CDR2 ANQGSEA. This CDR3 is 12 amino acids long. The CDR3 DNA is TGCAGCGTTAACGGACTTTACAATGAGCAGTTCTTC. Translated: CSVNGLYNEQFF.

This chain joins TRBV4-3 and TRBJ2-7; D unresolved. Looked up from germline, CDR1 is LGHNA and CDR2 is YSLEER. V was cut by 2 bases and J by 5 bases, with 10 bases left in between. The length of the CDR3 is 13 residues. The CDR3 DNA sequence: TGCGCCAGCAGCCAATATTTACAAGACGAGCAGTACTTC. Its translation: CASSQYLQDEQYF.

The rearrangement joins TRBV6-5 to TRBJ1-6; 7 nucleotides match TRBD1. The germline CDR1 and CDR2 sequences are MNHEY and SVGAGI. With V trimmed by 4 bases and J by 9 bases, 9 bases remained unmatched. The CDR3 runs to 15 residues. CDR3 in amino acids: CASSSSRQGFSPLHF. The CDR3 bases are TGTGCCAGCAGTTCGTCCAGACAGGGATTTTCACCCCTCCACTTT.

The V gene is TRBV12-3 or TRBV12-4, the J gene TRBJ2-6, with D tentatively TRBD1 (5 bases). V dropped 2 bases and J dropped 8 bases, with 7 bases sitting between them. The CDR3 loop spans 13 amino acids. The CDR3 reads CASSLPGTNVLTF. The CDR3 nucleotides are TGTGCCAGCAGTTTACCAGGGACCAACGTCCTGACTTTC.

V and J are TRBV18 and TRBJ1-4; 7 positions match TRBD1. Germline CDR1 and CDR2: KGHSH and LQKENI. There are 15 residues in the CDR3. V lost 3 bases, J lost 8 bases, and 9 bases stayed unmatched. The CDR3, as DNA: TGTGCCAGCTCACCTGAGACAGGGTTAAAGGAAAAACTGTTTTTT. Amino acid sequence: CASSPETGLKEKLFF.

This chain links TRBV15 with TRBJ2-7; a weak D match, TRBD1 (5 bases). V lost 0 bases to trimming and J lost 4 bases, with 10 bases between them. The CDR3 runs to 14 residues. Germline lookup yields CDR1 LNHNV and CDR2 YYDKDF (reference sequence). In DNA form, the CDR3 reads TGTGCCACCAGCAGAGAGGGTGCAGGGTACGAGCAGTACTTC. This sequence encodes CATSREGAGYEQYF.

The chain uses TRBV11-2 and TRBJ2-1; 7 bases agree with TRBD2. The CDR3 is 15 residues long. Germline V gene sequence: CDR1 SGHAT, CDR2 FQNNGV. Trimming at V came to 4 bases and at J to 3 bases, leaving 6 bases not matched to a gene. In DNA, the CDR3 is TGTGCCAGCAGCTCCTGGGGGGGTCTCTACAATGAGCAGTTCTTC. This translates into CASSSWGGLYNEQFF.

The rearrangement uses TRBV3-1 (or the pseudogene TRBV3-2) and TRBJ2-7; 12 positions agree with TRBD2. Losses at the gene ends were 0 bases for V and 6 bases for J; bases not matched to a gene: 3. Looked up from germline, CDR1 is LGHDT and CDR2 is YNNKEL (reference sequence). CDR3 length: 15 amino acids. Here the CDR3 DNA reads TGTGCCAGCAGCCAAGATCCTAGCGGGGGGGTCGAGCAGTACTTC. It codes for CASSQDPSGGVEQYF.

The CDR3 is CASSAGTGNSGANVLTF. The CDR3 DNA follows: TGTGCCAGCAGCGCCGGGACAGGGAACTCTGGGGCCAACGTCCTGACTTTC. This rearrangement joins TRBV7-6 to TRBJ2-6; 9 bases fit TRBD1. There are 17 residues in the CDR3. The ends lost 5 bases at V and 0 bases at J; junction bases unmatched: 5. Germline V gene sequence: CDR1 SGHVS, CDR2 FNYEAQ.

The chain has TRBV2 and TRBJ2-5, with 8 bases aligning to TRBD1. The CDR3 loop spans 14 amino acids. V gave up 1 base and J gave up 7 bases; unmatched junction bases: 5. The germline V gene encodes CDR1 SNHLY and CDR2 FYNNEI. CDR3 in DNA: TGTGCCAGCAGTGAAGGACAGGGGCAGGCGACCCAGTACTTC. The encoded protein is CASSEGQGQATQYF.

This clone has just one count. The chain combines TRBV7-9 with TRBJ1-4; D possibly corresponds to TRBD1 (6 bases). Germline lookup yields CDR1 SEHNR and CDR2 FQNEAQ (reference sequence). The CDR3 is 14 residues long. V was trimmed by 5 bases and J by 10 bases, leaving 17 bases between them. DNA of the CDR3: TGTGCCAGCAGCCCCCCGACAGGTTTGAGAAAACTGTTTTTT. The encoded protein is CASSPPTGLRKLFF.

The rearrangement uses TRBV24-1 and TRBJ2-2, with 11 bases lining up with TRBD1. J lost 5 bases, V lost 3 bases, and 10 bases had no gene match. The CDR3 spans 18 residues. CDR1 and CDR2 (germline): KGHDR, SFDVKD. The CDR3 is CATSDAPGQGAPTGELFF. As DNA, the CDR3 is TGTGCCACCAGTGATGCCCCTGGACAGGGGGCTCCAACCGGGGAGCTGTTTTTT.

The CDR3 here is CASSFRQGRSVGEQYF. DNA for the CDR3: TGTGCCAGTAGCTTCAGACAGGGTCGGTCCGTCGGCGAGCAGTACTTC. The rearrangement links TRBV19 to TRBJ2-7; 7 bases align to TRBD1. The CDR3 has 16 amino acids. Germline V lookup: CDR1 LNHDA, CDR2 SQIVND (reference sequence). Trimming at V came to 6 bases and at J to 6 bases, leaving 17 bases not matched to a gene.

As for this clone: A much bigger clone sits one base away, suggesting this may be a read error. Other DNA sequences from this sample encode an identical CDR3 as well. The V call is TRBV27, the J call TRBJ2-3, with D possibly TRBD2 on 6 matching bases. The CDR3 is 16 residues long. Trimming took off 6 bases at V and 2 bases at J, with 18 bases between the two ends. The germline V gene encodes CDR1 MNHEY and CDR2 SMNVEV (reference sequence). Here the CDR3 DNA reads TGTGCCAGCAGCCCCCATAGTGGGGGGAACACAGATACGCAGTATTTT. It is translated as CASSPHSGGNTDTQYF.

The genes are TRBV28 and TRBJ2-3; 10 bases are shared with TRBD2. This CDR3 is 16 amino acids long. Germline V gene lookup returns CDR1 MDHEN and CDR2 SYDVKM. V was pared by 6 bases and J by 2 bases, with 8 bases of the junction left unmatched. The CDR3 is CASSGIAGGLTDTQYF. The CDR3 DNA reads TGTGCCAGCAGCGGCATAGCGGGGGGCCTCACAGATACGCAGTATTTT.

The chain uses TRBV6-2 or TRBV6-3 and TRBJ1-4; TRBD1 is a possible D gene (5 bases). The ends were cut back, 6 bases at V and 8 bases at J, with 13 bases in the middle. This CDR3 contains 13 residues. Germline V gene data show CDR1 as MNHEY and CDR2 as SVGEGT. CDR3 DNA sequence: TGTGCCAGCAGCCCCACAGGCCTGGAAAAACTGTTTTTT. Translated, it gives CASSPTGLEKLFF.

CDR3 coding DNA: TGTGCCAGCAGGCCCGGACGACTAGCGGGAGGGCCGGAGACCCAGTACTTC. The encoded protein is CASRPGRLAGGPETQYF. The chain employs TRBV7-2 and TRBJ2-5; 14 nucleotides agree with TRBD2. CDR1 is SGHTA and CDR2 is FQGNSA in the germline V gene. V lost 6 bases and J lost 5; bases outside the gene matches: 11. This CDR3 contains 17 residues.

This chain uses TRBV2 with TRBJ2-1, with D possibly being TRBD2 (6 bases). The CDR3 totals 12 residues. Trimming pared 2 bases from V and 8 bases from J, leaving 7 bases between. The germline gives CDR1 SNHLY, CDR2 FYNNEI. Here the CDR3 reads CASSEREDEQFF. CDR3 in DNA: TGTGCCAGCAGTGAAAGGGAGGATGAGCAGTTCTTC.

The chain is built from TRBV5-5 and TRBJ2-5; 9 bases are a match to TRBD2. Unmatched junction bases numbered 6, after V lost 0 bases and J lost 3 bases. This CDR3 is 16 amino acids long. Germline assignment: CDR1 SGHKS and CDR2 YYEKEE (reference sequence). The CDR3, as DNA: TGTGCCAGCAGCTTGGTTGCGGGGGGGCCCGAAGAGACCCAGTACTTC. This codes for CASSLVAGGPEETQYF. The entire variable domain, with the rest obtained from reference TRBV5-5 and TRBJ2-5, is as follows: DAGVTQSPTHLIKTRGQQVTLRCSPISGHKSVSWYQQVLGQGPQFIFQYYEKEERGRGNFPDRFSARQFPNYSSELNVNALLLGDSALYLCASSLVAGGPEETQYFGPGTRLLVL.

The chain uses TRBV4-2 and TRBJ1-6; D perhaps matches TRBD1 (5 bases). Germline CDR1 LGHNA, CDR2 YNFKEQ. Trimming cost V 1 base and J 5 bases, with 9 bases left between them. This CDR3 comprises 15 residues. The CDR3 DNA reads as TGTGCCAGCAGCCAAGGGCGGGGGAATAATTCACCCCTCCACTTT. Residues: CASSQGRGNNSPLHF.

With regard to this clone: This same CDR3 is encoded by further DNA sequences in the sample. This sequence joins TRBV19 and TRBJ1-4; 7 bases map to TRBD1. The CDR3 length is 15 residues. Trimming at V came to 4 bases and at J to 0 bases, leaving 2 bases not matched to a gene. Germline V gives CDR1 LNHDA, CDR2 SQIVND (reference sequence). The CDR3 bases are TGTGCCAGTAGTACGCAGGGGGCAACTAATGAAAAACTGTTTTTT. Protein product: CASSTQGATNEKLFF.

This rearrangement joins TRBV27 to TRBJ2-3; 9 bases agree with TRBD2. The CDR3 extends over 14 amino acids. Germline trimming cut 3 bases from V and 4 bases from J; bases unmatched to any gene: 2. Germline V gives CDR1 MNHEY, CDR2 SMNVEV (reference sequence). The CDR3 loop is CASSLGLASDTQYF. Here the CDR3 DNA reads TGTGCCAGCAGTTTGGGACTAGCATCAGATACGCAGTATTTT.